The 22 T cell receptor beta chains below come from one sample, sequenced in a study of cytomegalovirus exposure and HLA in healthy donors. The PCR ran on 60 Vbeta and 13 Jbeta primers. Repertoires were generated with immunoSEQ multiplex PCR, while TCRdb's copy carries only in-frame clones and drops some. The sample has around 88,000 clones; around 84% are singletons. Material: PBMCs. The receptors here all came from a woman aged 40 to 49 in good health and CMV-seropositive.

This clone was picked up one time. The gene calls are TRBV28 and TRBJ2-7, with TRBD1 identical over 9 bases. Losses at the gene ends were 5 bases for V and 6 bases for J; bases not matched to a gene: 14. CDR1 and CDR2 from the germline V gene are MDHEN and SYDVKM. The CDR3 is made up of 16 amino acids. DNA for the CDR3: TGTGCCAGCAGTACAAACCGGGACAGGGTGCGCCGCGAGCAGTACTTC. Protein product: CASSTNRDRVRREQYF.

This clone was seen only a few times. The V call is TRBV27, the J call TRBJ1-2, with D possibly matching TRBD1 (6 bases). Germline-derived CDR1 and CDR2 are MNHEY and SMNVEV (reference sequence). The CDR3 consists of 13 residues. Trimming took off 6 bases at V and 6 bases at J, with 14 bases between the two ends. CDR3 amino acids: CASSPTGTHGYTF. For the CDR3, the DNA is TGTGCCAGCAGCCCGACAGGTACCCATGGCTACACCTTC.

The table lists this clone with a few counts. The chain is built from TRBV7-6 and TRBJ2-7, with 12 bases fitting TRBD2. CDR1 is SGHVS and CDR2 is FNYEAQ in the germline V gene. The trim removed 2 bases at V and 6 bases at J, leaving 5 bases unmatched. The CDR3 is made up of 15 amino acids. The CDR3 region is CASSLMTSGSSEQYF. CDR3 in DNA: TGTGCCAGCAGCTTAATGACTAGCGGGAGTTCCGAGCAGTACTTC.

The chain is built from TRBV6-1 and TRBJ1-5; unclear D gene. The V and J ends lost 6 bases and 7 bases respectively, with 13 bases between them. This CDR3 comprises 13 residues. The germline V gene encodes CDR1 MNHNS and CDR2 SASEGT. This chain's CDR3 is CASSPDTHQPQHF. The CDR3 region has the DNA TGTGCCAGCAGCCCCGACACCCACCAGCCCCAGCATTTT.

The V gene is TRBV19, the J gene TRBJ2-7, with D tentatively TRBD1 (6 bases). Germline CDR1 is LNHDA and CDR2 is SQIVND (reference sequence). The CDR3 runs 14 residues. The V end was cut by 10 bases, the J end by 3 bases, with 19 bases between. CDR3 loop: CATSIAADSYEQYF. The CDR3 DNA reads TGTGCCACCAGTATAGCAGCGGACAGCTACGAGCAGTACTTC.

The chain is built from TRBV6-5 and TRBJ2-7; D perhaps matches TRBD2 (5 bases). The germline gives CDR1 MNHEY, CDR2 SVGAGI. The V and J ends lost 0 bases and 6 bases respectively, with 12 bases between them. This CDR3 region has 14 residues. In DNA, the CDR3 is TGTGCCAGCAGTTACTCGCGGGTGGTCGGCGAGCAGTACTTC. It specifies CASSYSRVVGEQYF.

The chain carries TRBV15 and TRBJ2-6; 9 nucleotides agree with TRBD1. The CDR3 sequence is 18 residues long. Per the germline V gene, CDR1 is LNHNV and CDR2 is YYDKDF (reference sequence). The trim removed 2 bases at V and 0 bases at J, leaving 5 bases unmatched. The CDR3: CATSRPGQGVSGANVLTF. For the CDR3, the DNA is TGTGCCACCAGCAGACCGGGACAGGGAGTCTCTGGGGCCAACGTCCTGACTTTC.

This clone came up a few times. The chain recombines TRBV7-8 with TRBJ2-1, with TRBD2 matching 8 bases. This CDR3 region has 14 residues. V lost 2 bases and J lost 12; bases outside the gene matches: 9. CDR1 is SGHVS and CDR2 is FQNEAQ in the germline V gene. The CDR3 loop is CASSLRLGAGGQFF. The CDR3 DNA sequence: TGTGCCAGCAGCTTACGTTTGGGGGCGGGAGGGCAGTTCTTC.

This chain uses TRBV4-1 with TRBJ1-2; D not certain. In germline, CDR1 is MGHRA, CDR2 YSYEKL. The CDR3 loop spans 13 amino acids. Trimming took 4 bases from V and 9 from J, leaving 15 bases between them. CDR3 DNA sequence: TGCGCCAGCAGCCCCCATTTCGAGGTTCGCTACACCTTC. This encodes CASSPHFEVRYTF.

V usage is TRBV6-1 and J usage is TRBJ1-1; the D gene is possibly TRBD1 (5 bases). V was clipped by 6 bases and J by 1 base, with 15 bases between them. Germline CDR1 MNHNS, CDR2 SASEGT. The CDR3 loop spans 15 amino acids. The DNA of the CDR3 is TGTGCCAGCAGAATGACAGTGTGGGGGAACACTGAAGCTTTCTTT. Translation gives CASRMTVWGNTEAFF.

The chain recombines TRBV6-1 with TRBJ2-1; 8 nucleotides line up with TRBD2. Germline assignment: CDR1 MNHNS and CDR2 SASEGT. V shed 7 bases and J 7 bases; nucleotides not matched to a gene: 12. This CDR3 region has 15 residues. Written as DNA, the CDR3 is TGTGCCAGCATCGAGTCTCCGGGAGGGCCGAATGAGCAGTTCTTC. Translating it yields CASIESPGGPNEQFF.

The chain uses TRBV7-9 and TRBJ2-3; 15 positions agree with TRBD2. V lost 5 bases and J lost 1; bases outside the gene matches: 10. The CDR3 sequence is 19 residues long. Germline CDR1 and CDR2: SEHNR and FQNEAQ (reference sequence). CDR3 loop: CASSTDGLAGGLRTDTQYF. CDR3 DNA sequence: TGTGCCAGCAGCACAGACGGACTAGCGGGAGGGCTCCGCACAGATACGCAGTATTTT.

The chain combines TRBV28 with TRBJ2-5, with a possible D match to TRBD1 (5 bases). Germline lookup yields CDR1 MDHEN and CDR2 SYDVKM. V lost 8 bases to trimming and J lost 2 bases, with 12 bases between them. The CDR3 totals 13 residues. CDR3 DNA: TGTGCCAGCGACGACAGAATACAAGAGACCCAGTACTTC. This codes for CASDDRIQETQYF.

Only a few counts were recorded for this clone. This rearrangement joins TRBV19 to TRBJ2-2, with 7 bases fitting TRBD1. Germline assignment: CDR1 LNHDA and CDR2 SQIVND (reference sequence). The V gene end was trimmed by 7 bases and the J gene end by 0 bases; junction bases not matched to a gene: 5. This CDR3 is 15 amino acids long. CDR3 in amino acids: CASTPGTANTGELFF. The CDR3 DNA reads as TGTGCCAGTACCCCAGGGACAGCGAACACCGGGGAGCTGTTTTTT.

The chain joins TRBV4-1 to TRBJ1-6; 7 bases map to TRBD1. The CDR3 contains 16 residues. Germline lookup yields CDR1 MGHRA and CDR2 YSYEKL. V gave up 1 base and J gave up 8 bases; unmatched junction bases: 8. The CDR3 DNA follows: TGCGCCAGCAGCCAAGGGGAGTACAGGGGAGATTCACCCCTCCACTTT. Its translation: CASSQGEYRGDSPLHF.

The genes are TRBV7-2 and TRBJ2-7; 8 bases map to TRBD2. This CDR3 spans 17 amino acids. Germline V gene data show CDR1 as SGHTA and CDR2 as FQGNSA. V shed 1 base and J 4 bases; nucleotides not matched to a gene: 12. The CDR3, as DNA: TGTGCCAGCAGCTTAGTGAAGGATAGCGGGAAACGGTACGAGCAGTACTTC. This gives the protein CASSLVKDSGKRYEQYF.

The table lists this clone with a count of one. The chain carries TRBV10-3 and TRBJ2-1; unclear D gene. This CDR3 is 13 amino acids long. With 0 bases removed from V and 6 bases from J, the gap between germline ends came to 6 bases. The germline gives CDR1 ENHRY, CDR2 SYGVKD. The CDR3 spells CAISESRSNEQFF. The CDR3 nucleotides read TGTGCCATCAGTGAGTCGCGGAGCAATGAGCAGTTCTTC.

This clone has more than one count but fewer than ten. The CDR3 sequence: CSGGTLYEQYF. CDR3 coding DNA: TGCAGCGGGGGGACTCTCTACGAGCAGTACTTC. V and J are TRBV29-1 and TRBJ2-7; the D gene is possibly TRBD2 (6 bases). The CDR3 is 11 amino acids. The V and J ends lost 7 bases and 3 bases respectively, with 10 bases between them. Germline loops: CDR1 SQVTM, CDR2 ANQGSEA.

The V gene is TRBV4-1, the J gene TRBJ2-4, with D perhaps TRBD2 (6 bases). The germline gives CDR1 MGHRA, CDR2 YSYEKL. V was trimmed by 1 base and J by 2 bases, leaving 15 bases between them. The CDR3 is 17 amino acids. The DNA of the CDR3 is TGCGCCAGCAGCCAAGGCCCCGGGGGACCGACCAAAAACATTCAGTACTTC. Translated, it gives CASSQGPGGPTKNIQYF.

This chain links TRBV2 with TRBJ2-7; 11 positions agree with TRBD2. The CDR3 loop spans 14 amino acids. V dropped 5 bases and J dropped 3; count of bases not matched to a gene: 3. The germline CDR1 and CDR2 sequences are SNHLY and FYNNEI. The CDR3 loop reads CASSKLAGVYEQYF. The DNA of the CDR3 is TGTGCCAGCAGTAAACTAGCGGGAGTCTACGAGCAGTACTTC.

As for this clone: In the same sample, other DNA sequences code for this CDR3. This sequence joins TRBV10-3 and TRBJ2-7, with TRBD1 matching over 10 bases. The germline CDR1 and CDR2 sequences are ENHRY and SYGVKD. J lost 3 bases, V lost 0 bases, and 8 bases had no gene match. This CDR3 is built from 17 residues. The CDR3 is CAISESTGQGKDYEQYF. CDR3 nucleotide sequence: TGTGCCATCAGTGAGTCTACGGGACAGGGGAAAGACTACGAGCAGTACTTC.

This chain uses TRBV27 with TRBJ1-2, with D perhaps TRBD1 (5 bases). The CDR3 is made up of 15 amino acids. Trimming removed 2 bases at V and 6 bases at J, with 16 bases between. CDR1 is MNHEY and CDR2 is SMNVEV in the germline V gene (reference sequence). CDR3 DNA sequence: TGTGCCAGCAGTTTAAATGCCGCAGGGTATAATGGCTACACCTTC. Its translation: CASSLNAAGYNGYTF.